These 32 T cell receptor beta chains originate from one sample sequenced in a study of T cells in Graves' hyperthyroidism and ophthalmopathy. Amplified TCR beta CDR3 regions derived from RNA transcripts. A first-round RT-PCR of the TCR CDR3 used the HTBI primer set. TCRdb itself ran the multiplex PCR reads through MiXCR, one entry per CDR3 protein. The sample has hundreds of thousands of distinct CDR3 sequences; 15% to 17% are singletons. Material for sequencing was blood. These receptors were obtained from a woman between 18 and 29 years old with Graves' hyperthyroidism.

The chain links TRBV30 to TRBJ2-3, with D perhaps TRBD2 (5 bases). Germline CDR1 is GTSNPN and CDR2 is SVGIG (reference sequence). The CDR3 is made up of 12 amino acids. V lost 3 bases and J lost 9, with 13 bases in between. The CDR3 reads CAWRVESGTQYF. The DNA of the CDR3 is TGTGCCTGGAGAGTCGAAAGCGGCACGCAGTATTTT.

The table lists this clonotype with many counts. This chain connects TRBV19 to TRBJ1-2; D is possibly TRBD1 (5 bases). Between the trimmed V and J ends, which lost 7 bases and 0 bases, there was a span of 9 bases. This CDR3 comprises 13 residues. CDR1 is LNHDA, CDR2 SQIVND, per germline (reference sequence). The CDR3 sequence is CASTTEANYGYTF. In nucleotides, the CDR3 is TGTGCCAGTACGACAGAAGCTAACTATGGCTACACCTTC.

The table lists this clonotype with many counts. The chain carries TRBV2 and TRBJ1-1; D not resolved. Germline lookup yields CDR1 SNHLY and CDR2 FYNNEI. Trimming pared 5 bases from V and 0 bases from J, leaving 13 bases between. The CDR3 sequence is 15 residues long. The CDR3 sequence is CASSQNNPVNTEAFF. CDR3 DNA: TGTGCCAGCAGTCAAAACAACCCAGTGAACACTGAAGCTTTCTTT.

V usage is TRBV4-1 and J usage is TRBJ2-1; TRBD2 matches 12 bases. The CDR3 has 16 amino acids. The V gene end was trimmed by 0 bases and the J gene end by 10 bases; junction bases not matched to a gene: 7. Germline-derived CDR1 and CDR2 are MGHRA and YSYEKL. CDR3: CASSQDWASGGAEQFF. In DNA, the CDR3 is TGCGCCAGCAGCCAAGATTGGGCTAGCGGGGGGGCGGAGCAGTTCTTC.

The CDR3 nucleotides read TGTGCCAGCAGCTGGAGGACAGGGGGCTACAATGAGCAGTTCTTC. Amino acids: CASSWRTGGYNEQFF. This chain uses TRBV7-8 with TRBJ2-1; 10 bases align to TRBD1. V was clipped by 4 bases and J by 3 bases; unmatched bases: 3. CDR3 length: 15 residues. The germline CDR1 and CDR2 sequences are SGHVS and FQNEAQ.

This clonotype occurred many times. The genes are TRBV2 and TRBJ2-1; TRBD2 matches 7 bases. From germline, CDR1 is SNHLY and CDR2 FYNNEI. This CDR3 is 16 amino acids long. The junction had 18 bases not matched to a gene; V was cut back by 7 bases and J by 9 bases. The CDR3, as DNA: TGTGCCAGCACAAGCCAAGGACTAGTTGTTGGGGGTGAGCAGTTCTTC. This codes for CASTSQGLVVGGEQFF.

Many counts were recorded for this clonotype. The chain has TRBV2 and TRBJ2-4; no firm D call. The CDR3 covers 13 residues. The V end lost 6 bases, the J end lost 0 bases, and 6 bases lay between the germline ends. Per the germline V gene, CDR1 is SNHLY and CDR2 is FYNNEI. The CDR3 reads CASRGLAKNIQYF. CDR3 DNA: TGTGCCAGCAGGGGGTTAGCCAAAAACATTCAGTACTTC.

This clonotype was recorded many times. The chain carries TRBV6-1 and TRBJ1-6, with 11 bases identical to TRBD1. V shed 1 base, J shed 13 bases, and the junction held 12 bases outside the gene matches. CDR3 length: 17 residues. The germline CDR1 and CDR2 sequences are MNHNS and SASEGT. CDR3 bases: TGTGCCAGCAGTGAAGACGGGGTGGGACAGGGGGTGTTCCCCCTCCACTTT. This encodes CASSEDGVGQGVFPLHF.

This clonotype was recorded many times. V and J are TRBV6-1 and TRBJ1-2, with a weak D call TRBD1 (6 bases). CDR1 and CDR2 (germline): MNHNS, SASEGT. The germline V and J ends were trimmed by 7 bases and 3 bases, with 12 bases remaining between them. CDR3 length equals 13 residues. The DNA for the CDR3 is TGTGCCAGCAATCGCAGGGGTGACTATGGCTACACCTTC. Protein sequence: CASNRRGDYGYTF.

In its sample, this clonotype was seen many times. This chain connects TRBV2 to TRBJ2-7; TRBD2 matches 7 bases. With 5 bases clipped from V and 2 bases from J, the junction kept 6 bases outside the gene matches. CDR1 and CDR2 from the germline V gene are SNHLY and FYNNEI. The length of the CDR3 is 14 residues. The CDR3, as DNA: TGTGCCAGCAGTCCCCGGGCGGGGGCCTACGAGCAGTACTTC. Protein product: CASSPRAGAYEQYF. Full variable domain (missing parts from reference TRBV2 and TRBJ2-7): EPEVTQTPSHQVTQMGQEVILRCVPISNHLYFYWYRQILGQKVEFLVSFYNNEISEKSEIFDDQFSVERPDGSNFTLKIRSTKLEDSAMYFCASSPRAGAYEQYFGPGTRLTVT.

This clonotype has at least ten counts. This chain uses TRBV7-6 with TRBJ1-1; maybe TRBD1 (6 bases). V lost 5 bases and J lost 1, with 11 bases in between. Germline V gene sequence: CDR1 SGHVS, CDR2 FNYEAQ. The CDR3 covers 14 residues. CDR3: CASSLGGPNTEAFF. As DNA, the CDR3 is TGTGCCAGCAGCCTCGGGGGGCCGAACACTGAAGCTTTCTTT.

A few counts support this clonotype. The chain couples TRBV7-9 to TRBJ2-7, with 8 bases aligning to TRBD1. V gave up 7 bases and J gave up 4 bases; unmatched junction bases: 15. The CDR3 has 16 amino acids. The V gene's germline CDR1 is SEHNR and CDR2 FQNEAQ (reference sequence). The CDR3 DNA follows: TGTGCCAGCACCCTTTCTGGACAGGGTAATAAATACGAGCAGTACTTC. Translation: CASTLSGQGNKYEQYF. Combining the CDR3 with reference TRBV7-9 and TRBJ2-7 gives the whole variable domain DTGVSQNPRHKITKRGQNVTFRCDPISEHNRLYWYRQTLGQGPEFLTYFQNEAQLEKSRLLSDRFSAERPKGSFSTLEIQRTEQGDSAMYLCASTLSGQGNKYEQYFGPGTRLTVT.

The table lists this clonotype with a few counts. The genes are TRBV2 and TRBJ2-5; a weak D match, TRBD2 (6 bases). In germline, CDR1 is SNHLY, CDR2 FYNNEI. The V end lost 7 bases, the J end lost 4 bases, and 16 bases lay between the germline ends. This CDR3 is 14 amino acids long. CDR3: CASNLEVAAETQYF. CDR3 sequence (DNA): TGTGCCAGCAACCTAGAGGTAGCGGCAGAGACCCAGTACTTC. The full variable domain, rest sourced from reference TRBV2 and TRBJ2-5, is EPEVTQTPSHQVTQMGQEVILRCVPISNHLYFYWYRQILGQKVEFLVSFYNNEISEKSEIFDDQFSVERPDGSNFTLKIRSTKLEDSAMYFCASNLEVAAETQYFGPGTRLLVL.

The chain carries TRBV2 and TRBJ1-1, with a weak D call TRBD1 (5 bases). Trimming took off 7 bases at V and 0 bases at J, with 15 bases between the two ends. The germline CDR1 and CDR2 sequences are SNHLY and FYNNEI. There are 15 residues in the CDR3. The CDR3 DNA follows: TGTGCCAGCAAATCGGGAGGGGTTATGAACACTGAAGCTTTCTTT. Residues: CASKSGGVMNTEAFF.

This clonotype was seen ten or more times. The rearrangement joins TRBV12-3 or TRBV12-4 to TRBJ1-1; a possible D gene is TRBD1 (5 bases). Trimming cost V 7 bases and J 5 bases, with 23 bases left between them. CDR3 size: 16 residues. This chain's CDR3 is CASTWGGRERGTEAFF. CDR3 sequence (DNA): TGTGCCAGCACCTGGGGTGGGAGGGAGAGGGGAACTGAAGCTTTCTTT.

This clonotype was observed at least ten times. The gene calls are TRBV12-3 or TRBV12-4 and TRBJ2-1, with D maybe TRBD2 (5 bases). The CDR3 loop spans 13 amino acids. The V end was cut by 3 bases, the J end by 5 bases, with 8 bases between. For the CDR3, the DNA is TGTGCCAGCAGTTTGGAGGCTCACAATGAGCAGTTCTTC. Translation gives CASSLEAHNEQFF.

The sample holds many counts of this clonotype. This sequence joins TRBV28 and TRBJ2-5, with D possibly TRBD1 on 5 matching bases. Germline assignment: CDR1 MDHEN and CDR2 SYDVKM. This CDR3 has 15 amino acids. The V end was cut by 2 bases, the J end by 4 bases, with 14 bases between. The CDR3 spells CASSLATRVGETQYF. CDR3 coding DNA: TGTGCCAGCAGTTTAGCAACCAGGGTAGGAGAGACCCAGTACTTC. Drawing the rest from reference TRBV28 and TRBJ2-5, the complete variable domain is DVKVTQSSRYLVKRTGEKVFLECVQDMDHENMFWYRQDPGLGLRLIYFSYDVKMKEKGDIPEGYSVSREKKERFSLILESASTNQTSMYLCASSLATRVGETQYFGPGTRLLVL.

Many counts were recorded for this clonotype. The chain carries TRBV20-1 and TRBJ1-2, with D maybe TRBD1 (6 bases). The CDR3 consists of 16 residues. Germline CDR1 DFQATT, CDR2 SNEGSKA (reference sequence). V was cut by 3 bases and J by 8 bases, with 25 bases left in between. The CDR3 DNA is TGCAGTGCTAGTATTGGGGGGGCGACGGCCCACGGGGGCTACACCTTC. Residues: CSASIGGATAHGGYTF.

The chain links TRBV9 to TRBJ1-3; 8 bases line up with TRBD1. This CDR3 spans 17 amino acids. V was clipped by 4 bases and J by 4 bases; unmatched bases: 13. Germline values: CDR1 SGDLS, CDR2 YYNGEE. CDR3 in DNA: TGTGCCAGCAGCCCCCGTCGGACAGGGAAGTCGGGAAACACCATATATTTT. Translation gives CASSPRRTGKSGNTIYF.

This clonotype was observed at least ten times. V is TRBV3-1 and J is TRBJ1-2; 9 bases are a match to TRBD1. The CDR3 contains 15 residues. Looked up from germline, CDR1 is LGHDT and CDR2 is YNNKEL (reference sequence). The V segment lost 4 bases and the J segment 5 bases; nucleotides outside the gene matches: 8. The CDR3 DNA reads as TGTGCCAGCAGCCCGGTCCCGGGACAGGGATATGGCTACACCTTC. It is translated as CASSPVPGQGYGYTF.

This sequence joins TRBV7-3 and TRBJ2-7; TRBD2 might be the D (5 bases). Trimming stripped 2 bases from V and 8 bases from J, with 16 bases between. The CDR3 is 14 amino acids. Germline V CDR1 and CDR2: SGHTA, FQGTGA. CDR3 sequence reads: CASSLDGSGVKQYF. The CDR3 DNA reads TGTGCCAGCAGCTTAGACGGTTCCGGGGTTAAGCAGTACTTC. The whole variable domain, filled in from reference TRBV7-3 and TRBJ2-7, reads GAGVSQTPSNKVTEKGKYVELRCDPISGHTALYWYRQSLGQGPEFLIYFQGTGAADDSGLPNDRFFAVRPEGSVSTLKIQRTERGDSAVYLCASSLDGSGVKQYFGPGTRLTVT.

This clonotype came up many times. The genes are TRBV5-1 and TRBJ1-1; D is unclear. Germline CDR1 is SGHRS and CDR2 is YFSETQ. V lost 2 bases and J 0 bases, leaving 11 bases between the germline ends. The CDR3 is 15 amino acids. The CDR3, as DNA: TGCGCCAGCAGCTTAAGAGAGCAGGTGAACACTGAAGCTTTCTTT. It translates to CASSLREQVNTEAFF.

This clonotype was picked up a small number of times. The CDR3 DNA sequence: TGTGCCAGCAGTTTGCACAGGGGGCAAGAGACCCAGTACTTC. Residues: CASSLHRGQETQYF. This chain connects TRBV28 to TRBJ2-5; 8 bases line up with TRBD1. With V trimmed by 3 bases and J by 2 bases, 2 bases remained unmatched. Germline-derived CDR1 and CDR2 are MDHEN and SYDVKM. The CDR3 contains 14 residues.

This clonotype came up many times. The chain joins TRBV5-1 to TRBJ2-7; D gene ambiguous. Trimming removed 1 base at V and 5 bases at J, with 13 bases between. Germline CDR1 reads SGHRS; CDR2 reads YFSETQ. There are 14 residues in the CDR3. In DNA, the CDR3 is TGCGCCAGCAGCTTGTCTTACGGCTCGGACGAGCAGTACTTC. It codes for CASSLSYGSDEQYF.

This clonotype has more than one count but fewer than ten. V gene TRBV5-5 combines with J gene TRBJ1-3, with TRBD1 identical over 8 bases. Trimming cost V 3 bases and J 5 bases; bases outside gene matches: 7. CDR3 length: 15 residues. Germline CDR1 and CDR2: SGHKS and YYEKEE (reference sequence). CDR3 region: CASSSTTGERNTIYF. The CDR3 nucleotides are TGTGCCAGCAGCTCGACGACAGGGGAAAGAAACACCATATATTTT. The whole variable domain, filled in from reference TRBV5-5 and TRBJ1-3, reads DAGVTQSPTHLIKTRGQQVTLRCSPISGHKSVSWYQQVLGQGPQFIFQYYEKEERGRGNFPDRFSARQFPNYSSELNVNALLLGDSALYLCASSSTTGERNTIYFGEGSWLTVV.

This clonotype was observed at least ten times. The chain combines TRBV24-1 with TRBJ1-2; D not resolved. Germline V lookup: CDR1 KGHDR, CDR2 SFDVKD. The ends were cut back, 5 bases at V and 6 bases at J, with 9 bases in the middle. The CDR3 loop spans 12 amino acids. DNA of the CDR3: TGTGCCACCAGTGCGTTTAGGGATGGCTACACCTTC. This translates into CATSAFRDGYTF.

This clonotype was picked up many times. For the CDR3, the DNA is TGCAGTGCCGTAACCGGGACTAGCGGCTACGAGCAGTACTTC. It is translated as CSAVTGTSGYEQYF. This chain uses TRBV20-1 with TRBJ2-7; TRBD2 matches 11 bases. The germline V gene encodes CDR1 DFQATT and CDR2 SNEGSKA (reference sequence). The CDR3 loop spans 14 amino acids. V lost 6 bases, J lost 3 bases, and 7 bases stayed unmatched.

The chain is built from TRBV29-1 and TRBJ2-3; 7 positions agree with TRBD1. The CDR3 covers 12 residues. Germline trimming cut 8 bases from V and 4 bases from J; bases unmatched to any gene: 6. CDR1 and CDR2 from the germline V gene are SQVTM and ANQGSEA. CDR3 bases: TGCAGCTCTCGACAGGGCCCAGATACGCAGTATTTT. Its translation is CSSRQGPDTQYF.

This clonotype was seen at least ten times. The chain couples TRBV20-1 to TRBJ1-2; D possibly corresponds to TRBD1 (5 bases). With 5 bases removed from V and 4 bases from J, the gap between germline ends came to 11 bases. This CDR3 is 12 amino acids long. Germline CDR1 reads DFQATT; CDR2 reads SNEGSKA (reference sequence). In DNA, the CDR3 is TGCAGTGCTGGGGCTAGGGTCTATGGCTACACCTTC. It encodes CSAGARVYGYTF.

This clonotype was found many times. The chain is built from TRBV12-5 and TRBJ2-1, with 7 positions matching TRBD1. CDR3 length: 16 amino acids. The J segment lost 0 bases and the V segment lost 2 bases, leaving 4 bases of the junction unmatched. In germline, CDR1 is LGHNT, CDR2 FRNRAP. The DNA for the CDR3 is TGTGCTAGTGGTTTGCCGGGACAGATCTCCTACAATGAGCAGTTCTTC. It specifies CASGLPGQISYNEQFF.

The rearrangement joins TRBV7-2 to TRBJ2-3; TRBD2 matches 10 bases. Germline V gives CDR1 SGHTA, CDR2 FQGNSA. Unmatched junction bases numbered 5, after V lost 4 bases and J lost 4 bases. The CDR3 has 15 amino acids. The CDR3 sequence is CASSWGLARADTQYF. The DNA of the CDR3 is TGTGCCAGCAGCTGGGGACTAGCGAGGGCAGATACGCAGTATTTT.

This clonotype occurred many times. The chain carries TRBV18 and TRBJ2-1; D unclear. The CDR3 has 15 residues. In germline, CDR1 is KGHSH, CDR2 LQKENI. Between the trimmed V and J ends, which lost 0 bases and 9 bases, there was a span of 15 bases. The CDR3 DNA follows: TGTGCCAGCTCACCACCGGGGTTAACCCTCCTTGAGCAGTTCTTC. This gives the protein CASSPPGLTLLEQFF.